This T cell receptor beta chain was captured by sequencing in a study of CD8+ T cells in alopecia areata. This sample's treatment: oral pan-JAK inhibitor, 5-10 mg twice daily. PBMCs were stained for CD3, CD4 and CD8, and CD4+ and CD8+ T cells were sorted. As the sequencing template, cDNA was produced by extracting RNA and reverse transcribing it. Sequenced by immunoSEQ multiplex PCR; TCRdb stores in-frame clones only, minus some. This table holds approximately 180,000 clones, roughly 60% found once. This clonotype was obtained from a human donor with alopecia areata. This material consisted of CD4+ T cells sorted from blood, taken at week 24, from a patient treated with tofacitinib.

The chain's CDR3 is CATSRDGVSGNQPQHF. CDR3 DNA sequence: TGTGCCACCAGCAGAGATGGGGTTTCTGGAAATCAGCCCCAGCATTTT. This chain uses TRBV15 with TRBJ1-5; no definite D call. Per the germline V gene, CDR1 is LNHNV and CDR2 is YYDKDF (reference sequence). The CDR3 extends over 16 amino acids. V was cut by 0 bases and J by 4 bases, with 13 bases left in between.